The rows below give T cell receptor beta chains drawn from one sample of a study of cytotoxic CD8 clonotypes in ibrutinib-treated CLL. Data came from immunoSEQ multiplex PCR; TCRdb stores just in-frame clones and leaves some out. The sample shows more than 200,000 clones, 70% of them seen only once. Material: PBMCs, obtained after 24 months of ibrutinib treatment. These receptors originate from a human donor with chronic lymphocytic leukemia. CDR3s include the opening cysteine and the closing phenylalanine or tryptophan. Fields, in order: J gene, clone size, D gene, V gene, CDR3 DNA, CDR3 protein. D genes are given only for firm matches. The size field is filled for only some rows; it gives once, few, many or a size class.

j_gene: TRBJ1-4; abundance: once; d_gene: TRBD1; v_gene: TRBV4-2; CDR3nt: TGTGCCAGCAGCCAAGCAGGGGGACAGCTTAATGAAAAACTGTTTTTT; CDR3aa: CASSQAGGQLNEKLFF
j_gene: TRBJ1-2; abundance: .; d_gene: TRBD1; v_gene: TRBV27; CDR3nt: TGTGCCAGCAGTAGACAGACAGGGCCCTCAAACTATGGCTACACCTTC; CDR3aa: CASSRQTGPSNYGYTF
j_gene: TRBJ2-7; abundance: .; d_gene: TRBD2; v_gene: TRBV30; CDR3nt: TGTGCCTCCGCGGGGGGATACGAGCAGTACTTC; CDR3aa: CASAGGYEQYF
j_gene: TRBJ2-1; abundance: .; d_gene: .; v_gene: TRBV6-7; CDR3nt: TGTGCCAGCGTCCTAGTGAGCAATGAGCAGTTCTTC; CDR3aa: CASVLVSNEQFF
j_gene: TRBJ1-5; abundance: .; d_gene: .; v_gene: TRBV2; CDR3nt: TGTGCCAGCAGTGAGGTCAGCTCCGATCAGCCCCAGCATTTT; CDR3aa: CASSEVSSDQPQHF
j_gene: TRBJ1-2; abundance: .; d_gene: .; v_gene: TRBV28; CDR3nt: TGTGCCAGCAGTCCCGTTGACGGCTACACCTTC; CDR3aa: CASSPVDGYTF
j_gene: TRBJ2-3; abundance: .; d_gene: .; v_gene: TRBV7-9; CDR3nt: TGTGCCAGCAGGGGGGTACAGGGAACCGATACGCAGTATTTT; CDR3aa: CASRGVQGTDTQYF
j_gene: TRBJ2-7; abundance: .; d_gene: .; v_gene: TRBV6-5; CDR3nt: TGTGCCAGCAGCGACCTGGAAGGCTTTTCCTACGAGCAGTACTTC; CDR3aa: CASSDLEGFSYEQYF
j_gene: TRBJ2-6; abundance: .; d_gene: .; v_gene: TRBV19; CDR3nt: TGTGCCATCGGGGCAGGGGCCAACGTCCTGACTTTC; CDR3aa: CAIGAGANVLTF
j_gene: TRBJ2-7; abundance: .; d_gene: .; v_gene: TRBV27; CDR3nt: TGTGCCAGCAGTTTTTACGGAGGAGAGCAGTACTTC; CDR3aa: CASSFYGGEQYF
j_gene: TRBJ1-1; abundance: .; d_gene: TRBD1; v_gene: TRBV30; CDR3nt: TGTGCCTGGAGTCACCGACAGGGGGCGACGTCTTTCTTT; CDR3aa: CAWSHRQGATSFF
j_gene: TRBJ1-5; abundance: .; d_gene: TRBD1; v_gene: TRBV6-6; CDR3nt: TGTGCCAGCAGTTACTCACAGGGGACAGGTCAGCCCCAGCATTTT; CDR3aa: CASSYSQGTGQPQHF
j_gene: TRBJ2-5; abundance: .; d_gene: TRBD1; v_gene: TRBV30; CDR3nt: TGTGCCTGGAGGACAGGGGGCGAGACCCAGTACTTC; CDR3aa: CAWRTGGETQYF
j_gene: TRBJ2-1; abundance: .; d_gene: TRBD1; v_gene: TRBV10-3; CDR3nt: TGTGCCATCAGTGAGGACAGGGAAGCTGAGCAGTTCTTC; CDR3aa: CAISEDREAEQFF
j_gene: TRBJ2-7; abundance: once; d_gene: .; v_gene: TRBV28; CDR3nt: TGTGCCAGCAGTTCTCCTCTCGGAACAAGGGTCTACGAGCAGTACTTC; CDR3aa: CASSSPLGTRVYEQYF
j_gene: TRBJ1-1; abundance: .; d_gene: .; v_gene: TRBV27; CDR3nt: TGTGCCAGCAGAACAGGGTTCACTGAAGCTTTCTTT; CDR3aa: CASRTGFTEAFF
j_gene: TRBJ2-1; abundance: .; d_gene: TRBD2; v_gene: TRBV5-8; CDR3nt: TGTGCCAGCAGCCGTGATGGGGGGGAGTACAATGAGCAGTTCTTC; CDR3aa: CASSRDGGEYNEQFF
j_gene: TRBJ2-1; abundance: .; d_gene: TRBD2; v_gene: TRBV28; CDR3nt: TGTGCCAGCAGTTTGGACGGGAGGTTGGATGAGCAGTTCTTC; CDR3aa: CASSLDGRLDEQFF
j_gene: TRBJ2-5; abundance: .; d_gene: TRBD1; v_gene: TRBV30; CDR3nt: TGTGCCTGGAGTTCAGGGGGCGTAGGAGAGACCCAGTACTTC; CDR3aa: CAWSSGGVGETQYF
j_gene: TRBJ2-7; abundance: .; d_gene: TRBD2; v_gene: TRBV7-2; CDR3nt: TGTGCCAGCAGCAAGGGACTAGCGGGGATATACGAGCAGTACTTC; CDR3aa: CASSKGLAGIYEQYF
j_gene: TRBJ2-1; abundance: .; d_gene: TRBD2; v_gene: TRBV7-3; CDR3nt: TGTGCCAGCAGCTCCTCAGGACTAGCGTACAATGAGCAGTTCTTC; CDR3aa: CASSSSGLAYNEQFF
j_gene: TRBJ2-7; abundance: .; d_gene: .; v_gene: TRBV5-5; CDR3nt: TGTGCCAGCAGCTTGGAGGTGTACAGATCCTACGAGCAGTACTTC; CDR3aa: CASSLEVYRSYEQYF
j_gene: TRBJ2-2; abundance: .; d_gene: TRBD2; v_gene: TRBV7-9; CDR3nt: TGTGCCAGCAGCCCTTGGACTAGCGGCACCGGGGAGCTGTTTTTT; CDR3aa: CASSPWTSGTGELFF
j_gene: TRBJ2-5; abundance: once; d_gene: .; v_gene: TRBV7-9; CDR3nt: TGTGCCACCCGGAGACAAGAGACCCAGTACTTC; CDR3aa: CATRRQETQYF
j_gene: TRBJ2-5; abundance: .; d_gene: .; v_gene: TRBV28; CDR3nt: TGTGCCAGCACCACGGGGGGCCCAGAGACCCAGTACTTC; CDR3aa: CASTTGGPETQYF
j_gene: TRBJ2-7; abundance: .; d_gene: .; v_gene: TRBV27; CDR3nt: TGTGCCAGCAGCTCTGCGGGGCCCTACGAGCAGTACTTC; CDR3aa: CASSSAGPYEQYF
j_gene: TRBJ1-1; abundance: .; d_gene: .; v_gene: TRBV6-5; CDR3nt: TGTGCCAGCAGCATCGGGTCCCCCGGAGGGACTGAAGCTTTCTTT; CDR3aa: CASSIGSPGGTEAFF
j_gene: TRBJ2-1; abundance: .; d_gene: .; v_gene: TRBV9; CDR3nt: TGTGCCAGCAGCGTAGCCCTGTACAATGAGCAGTTCTTC; CDR3aa: CASSVALYNEQFF